These T cell receptor beta chains were read from a single sample in a study of OX40 agonist ivuxolimab in advanced cancers. Sequencing was performed with immunoSEQ multiplex PCR; in TCRdb, only in-frame clones are kept and a portion is missing. The data hold roughly 15,000 clones, with roughly nine tenths observed a single time. Sample: CD4+ or CD8+ T cells sorted from blood, taken in a trial of the OX40 agonist ivuxolimab. These TCRs come from an adult with an advanced solid tumor such as melanoma, head and neck, liver or kidney cancer. The CDR3 runs from the conserved cysteine through the conserved F or W. A D gene is named only where the DNA matches it firmly. Some rows mark clone size as missing; the rest say once, few, many or name a class of expanded clone.

CDR3: CASSQDFTGLAGRKTQYF; DNA: TGCGCCAGCAGCCAAGACTTTACGGGACTAGCGGGAAGAAAGACCCAGTACTTC; J: TRBJ2-5; V: TRBV4-1; D: TRBD2; size: -
CDR3: CASSRDRGEKLFF; DNA: TGTGCCAGTAGCCGGGACAGGGGCGAAAAACTGTTTTTT; J: TRBJ1-4; V: TRBV19; D: TRBD1; size: -
CDR3: CASSQAGAGDSTDTQYF; DNA: TGTGCCAGCAGCCAAGCGGGAGCGGGAGATAGCACAGATACGCAGTATTTT; J: TRBJ2-3; V: TRBV4-2; D: TRBD2; size: -
CDR3: CASSLDKSYEQYF; DNA: TGTGCCAGCAGCTTGGACAAGTCCTACGAGCAGTACTTC; J: TRBJ2-7; V: TRBV5-4; D: -; size: -
CDR3: CASSLGGDEQYF; DNA: TGTGCCAGCAGCTTAGGAGGGGACGAGCAGTACTTC; J: TRBJ2-7; V: TRBV7-8; D: -; size: -
CDR3: CASSQEAAGAYEQYF; DNA: TGTGCCAGCAGCCAAGAAGCAGCGGGAGCTTACGAGCAGTACTTC; J: TRBJ2-7; V: TRBV4-2; D: TRBD2; size: -
CDR3: CASSQDQLSPLHF; DNA: TGCGCCAGCAGCCAAGATCAACTTTCACCCCTCCACTTT; J: TRBJ1-6; V: TRBV4-3; D: -; size: -
CDR3: CASSQGTGNYEQYF; DNA: TGCGCCAGCAGCCAAGGGACAGGGAACTACGAGCAGTACTTC; J: TRBJ2-7; V: TRBV4-3; D: TRBD1; size: -
CDR3: CASIEDRVGGELFF; DNA: TGTGCCAGTATCGAGGACAGGGTAGGCGGGGAGCTGTTTTTT; J: TRBJ2-2; V: TRBV19; D: TRBD1; size: -
CDR3: CASSEGPSNTIYF; DNA: TGCGCCAGCAGCGAGGGGCCGAGTAACACCATATATTTT; J: TRBJ1-3; V: TRBV4-3; D: -; size: -
CDR3: CSVEEPGRDEQFF; DNA: TGCAGCGTTGAAGAACCGGGACGCGATGAGCAGTTCTTC; J: TRBJ2-1; V: TRBV29-1; D: -; size: -
CDR3: CASSIELPYEQYF; DNA: TGTGCCAGTAGTATAGAACTGCCATACGAGCAGTACTTC; J: TRBJ2-7; V: TRBV19; D: -; size: -
CDR3: CASSARGDSNQPQHF; DNA: TGTGCCAGTAGTGCCCGTGGGGATAGCAATCAGCCCCAGCATTTT; J: TRBJ1-5; V: TRBV19; D: -; size: -
CDR3: CASSSTTPHTGELFF; DNA: TGTGCCAGCAGCTCCACCACCCCCCACACCGGGGAGCTGTTTTTT; J: TRBJ2-2; V: TRBV7-9; D: -; size: -
CDR3: CASAGANHEQYF; DNA: TGTGCCAGCGCGGGGGCTAACCACGAGCAGTACTTC; J: TRBJ2-7; V: TRBV13; D: -; size: -
CDR3: CASSIGTSGSRNEQFF; DNA: TGTGCCAGTAGTATTGGGACTAGCGGGAGTCGCAATGAGCAGTTCTTC; J: TRBJ2-1; V: TRBV19; D: TRBD2; size: -
CDR3: CASSLVRTADEQYF; DNA: TGCGCCAGCAGCTTGGTAAGGACCGCGGACGAGCAGTACTTC; J: TRBJ2-7; V: TRBV5-1; D: -; size: -
CDR3: CASSLATGGPQHF; DNA: TGCGCCAGCAGCTTGGCCACAGGAGGACCCCAGCATTTT; J: TRBJ1-5; V: TRBV5-1; D: -; size: -
CDR3: CASSLGVGPDTQYF; DNA: TGTGCCAGCAGCTTAGGTGTGGGCCCTGATACGCAGTATTTT; J: TRBJ2-3; V: TRBV11-2; D: -; size: -
CDR3: CASSLIGTGEYEQYF; DNA: TGTGCCAGCAGCTTAATAGGGACAGGGGAATACGAGCAGTACTTC; J: TRBJ2-7; V: TRBV7-9; D: TRBD1; size: -
CDR3: CASSLFLWGAKGRRSNQPQHF; DNA: TGTGCCAGCAGCTTATTTCTTTGGGGGGCAAAAGGGCGTAGAAGCAATCAGCCCCAGCATTTT; J: TRBJ1-5; V: TRBV7-3; D: -; size: -
CDR3: CASENRNEQYF; DNA: TGTGCCAGCGAGAACAGAAACGAGCAGTACTTC; J: TRBJ2-7; V: TRBV6-6; D: -; size: -
CDR3: CASSEIGVAGFTEAFF; DNA: TGTGCCAGCAGTGAAATTGGGGTCGCCGGGTTCACTGAAGCTTTCTTT; J: TRBJ1-1; V: TRBV6-1; D: -; size: -
CDR3: CASSLVTVYNEQFF; DNA: TGTGCCAGCAGCTTAGTGACAGTCTACAATGAGCAGTTCTTC; J: TRBJ2-1; V: TRBV7-9; D: -; size: -
CDR3: CASSDASGGTDTQYF; DNA: TGTGCCAGCAGTGACGCCTCAGGGGGCACAGATACGCAGTATTTT; J: TRBJ2-3; V: TRBV6-4; D: -; size: -
CDR3: CASSEALLEAFF; DNA: TGTGCCAGCAGTGAAGCGCTTCTTGAAGCTTTCTTT; J: TRBJ1-1; V: TRBV2; D: -; size: -
CDR3: CASSSDGPSSYNSPLHF; DNA: TGTGCCAGCAGTTCGGACGGTCCGAGCTCCTATAATTCACCCCTCCACTTT; J: TRBJ1-6; V: TRBV5-4; D: -; size: -
CDR3: CASSQDRSGGAYNEQFF; DNA: TGCGCCAGCAGCCAAGATCGGAGCGGGGGCGCCTACAATGAGCAGTTCTTC; J: TRBJ2-1; V: TRBV4-3; D: TRBD2; size: once
CDR3: CASSFLGPGQSLQETQYF; DNA: TGTGCCAGCAGTTTTCTAGGGCCGGGACAGAGCCTCCAAGAGACCCAGTACTTC; J: TRBJ2-5; V: TRBV27; D: TRBD1; size: -
CDR3: CASSPEAAYEQYF; DNA: TGTGCCAGCAGCCCAGAGGCCGCCTACGAGCAGTACTTC; J: TRBJ2-7; V: TRBV7-6; D: -; size: -
CDR3: CAWSVHNKEPQHF; DNA: TGTGCCTGGAGTGTACATAATAAGGAGCCCCAGCATTTT; J: TRBJ1-5; V: TRBV30; D: -; size: -
CDR3: CASSKDTQGWYTF; DNA: TGTGCCAGTAGTAAAGACACCCAAGGATGGTACACCTTC; J: TRBJ1-2; V: TRBV19; D: -; size: -
CDR3: CASSQWEGGNQPQHF; DNA: TGCGCCAGCAGCCAGTGGGAGGGGGGAAATCAGCCCCAGCATTTT; J: TRBJ1-5; V: TRBV4-3; D: -; size: -